These 26 T cell receptor beta chains were all obtained from the same sample, sequenced in a study of blood T cell repertoires in COVID-19. TCRdb's table, derived via immunoSEQ multiplex PCR, lists solely in-frame clones and lacks some. Of over 200,000 clones in the sample, 70% to 90% were seen once. The sequencing sample was made of peripheral blood. The source is a man over 45 with COVID-19, enrolled during active disease.

V is TRBV2 and J is TRBJ2-7; 7 positions agree with TRBD1. The CDR3 sequence is 15 residues long. Germline-derived CDR1 and CDR2 are SNHLY and FYNNEI. The J segment lost 7 bases and the V segment lost 7 bases, leaving 16 bases of the junction unmatched. The CDR3 here is CASTVATGPMREQYF. The CDR3, as DNA: TGTGCCAGCACCGTAGCGACAGGGCCCATGAGGGAGCAGTACTTC.

The genes are TRBV18 and TRBJ1-1; D perhaps matches TRBD1 (6 bases). V was cut by 3 bases and J by 0 bases, with 8 bases left in between. This CDR3 region has 14 residues. Germline lookup yields CDR1 KGHSH and CDR2 LQKENI. CDR3: CASSPGQMNTEAFF. The CDR3 nucleotides read TGTGCCAGCTCACCCGGACAGATGAACACTGAAGCTTTCTTT.

This chain uses TRBV6-5 with TRBJ1-2; TRBD1 might be the D (5 bases). Trimming removed 6 bases from V and 2 bases from J, with 7 bases in between. Germline V gene sequence: CDR1 MNHEY, CDR2 SVGAGI. This CDR3 is 12 amino acids long. Here the CDR3 reads CASRDNNYGYTF. The CDR3 coding sequence is TGTGCCAGCAGGGACAACAACTATGGCTACACCTTC.

The gene calls are TRBV6-5 and TRBJ1-3, with a possible D match to TRBD1 (5 bases). V was pared by 2 bases and J by 2 bases, with 7 bases between. Looked up from germline, CDR1 is MNHEY and CDR2 is SVGAGI. CDR3 length: 14 residues. The CDR3 coding sequence is TGTGCCAGCAGTTACCGGGGGGCTGGAAACACCATATATTTT. It codes for CASSYRGAGNTIYF.

The rearrangement links TRBV6-1 to TRBJ1-2, with no clear D. Trimming stripped 2 bases from V and 7 bases from J, with 17 bases between. The CDR3 loop spans 15 amino acids. CDR1 MNHNS and CDR2 SASEGT come from the germline V gene. Written as DNA, the CDR3 is TGTGCCAGCAGTGAACCAGGACGGGGAAGCGGTGGCTACACCTTC. It encodes CASSEPGRGSGGYTF.

V gene TRBV27 combines with J gene TRBJ2-7; 9 positions agree with TRBD2. This CDR3 spans 13 amino acids. Germline-derived CDR1 and CDR2 are MNHEY and SMNVEV (reference sequence). V dropped 4 bases and J dropped 4; count of bases not matched to a gene: 2. The CDR3 DNA reads TGTGCCAGCAGTTCTAGCGGGACATACGAGCAGTACTTC. Its translation is CASSSSGTYEQYF.

The V gene is TRBV18, the J gene TRBJ2-6; D is undetermined. Looked up from germline, CDR1 is KGHSH and CDR2 is LQKENI. The V end lost 2 bases, the J end lost 2 bases, and 7 bases lay between the germline ends. CDR3 length equals 15 residues. CDR3 protein: CASSPSGTGANVLTF. In nucleotides, the CDR3 is TGTGCCAGCTCACCAAGTGGCACTGGGGCCAACGTCCTGACTTTC.

The chain has TRBV7-3 and TRBJ1-1, with D hard to call. V was cut by 4 bases and J by 4 bases, with 13 bases left in between. Germline V gene data show CDR1 as SGHTA and CDR2 as FQGTGA. The CDR3 has 14 amino acids. In DNA form, the CDR3 reads TGTGCCAGCAGCTCCAGCGGGAGGAGCACTGAAGCTTTCTTT. Protein product: CASSSSGRSTEAFF.

This clone was detected only once. Distinct nucleotide sequences in the sample also encode this CDR3. The V call is TRBV18, the J call TRBJ2-5; 7 positions agree with TRBD1. V was pared by 4 bases and J by 2 bases, with 1 base of the junction left unmatched. The CDR3 consists of 13 residues. Germline CDR1 reads KGHSH; CDR2 reads LQKENI. The CDR3, as DNA: TGTGCCAGCTCACTGGGACAGCAAGAGACCCAGTACTTC. It codes for CASSLGQQETQYF.

The chain joins TRBV19 to TRBJ1-1, with TRBD1 matching over 11 bases. In germline, CDR1 is LNHDA, CDR2 SQIVND (reference sequence). This CDR3 contains 17 residues. Trimming cost V 6 bases and J 4 bases; bases outside gene matches: 13. The CDR3 region has the DNA TGTGCCAGTAGACCCGTCCCGGGACAGGGGGTAGGCACTGAAGCTTTCTTT. Translation: CASRPVPGQGVGTEAFF.

This clone was picked up a small number of times. This rearrangement joins TRBV6-2 or TRBV6-3 to TRBJ2-3; TRBD2 is a possible D gene (6 bases). Germline V lookup: CDR1 MNHEY, CDR2 SVGEGT. This CDR3 has 15 amino acids. Trimming took off 5 bases at V and 1 base at J, with 13 bases between the two ends. CDR3 sequence reads: CASSRDFLRTDTQYF. In DNA form, the CDR3 reads TGTGCCAGCAGTCGGGACTTCCTTCGCACAGATACGCAGTATTTT.

The chain is built from TRBV2 and TRBJ2-7; the match to TRBD2 covers 8 bases. Germline CDR1 is SNHLY and CDR2 is FYNNEI. The CDR3 covers 16 residues. The trim removed 4 bases at V and 6 bases at J, leaving 14 bases unmatched. The CDR3 sequence is CASSAGRVAGESEQYF. CDR3 nucleotides: TGTGCCAGCAGTGCCGGGAGGGTCGCAGGGGAAAGCGAGCAGTACTTC.

J is TRBJ2-7 and V is TRBV27, with D possibly matching TRBD1 (5 bases). This CDR3 has 14 residues. The germline CDR1 and CDR2 sequences are MNHEY and SMNVEV (reference sequence). V shed 0 bases and J shed 3 bases, with 9 bases lying between them. The CDR3 is CASSLSPGYYEQYF. The CDR3, as DNA: TGTGCCAGCAGTTTATCGCCAGGGTACTACGAGCAGTACTTC.

The rearrangement joins TRBV7-9 to TRBJ1-3; TRBD1 is a possible D gene (5 bases). The CDR3 consists of 15 residues. Between the trimmed V and J ends, which lost 2 bases and 0 bases, there was a span of 8 bases. Germline-derived CDR1 and CDR2 are SEHNR and FQNEAQ (reference sequence). CDR3 loop: CASSLLDSSGNTIYF. DNA of the CDR3: TGTGCCAGCAGCTTACTCGACAGCTCTGGAAACACCATATATTTT.

This rearrangement joins TRBV6-5 to TRBJ1-6, with D hard to call. V lost 4 bases and J lost 4, with 8 bases in between. The CDR3 spans 14 residues. Germline lookup yields CDR1 MNHEY and CDR2 SVGAGI. The CDR3: CASSLTEYNSPLHF. Written as DNA, the CDR3 is TGTGCCAGCAGTTTAACAGAGTATAATTCACCCCTCCACTTT.

The CDR3 region is CASSLAPGRPVEQFF. The CDR3 DNA reads as TGTGCCAGCAGCTTAGCCCCGGGGAGGCCGGTTGAGCAGTTCTTC. The V call is TRBV11-2, the J call TRBJ2-1; TRBD2 might be the D (6 bases). CDR1 and CDR2 (germline): SGHAT, FQNNGV. This CDR3 is 15 amino acids long. V was cut by 1 base and J by 9 bases, with 16 bases left in between.

The chain is built from TRBV7-2 and TRBJ1-1; no definite D call. The CDR3 loop spans 15 amino acids. Germline CDR1 SGHTA, CDR2 FQGNSA. V shed 2 bases and J shed 1 base, with 11 bases lying between them. CDR3 nucleotide sequence: TGTGCCAGCAGCTTACCCAGGCAGACGAACACTGAAGCTTTCTTT. Residues: CASSLPRQTNTEAFF.

V usage is TRBV13 and J usage is TRBJ2-2; the match to TRBD1 covers 10 bases. The germline V gene has CDR1 PRHDT and CDR2 FYEKMQ (reference sequence). The CDR3 covers 15 residues. Trimming took 5 bases from V and 5 from J; bases not matched to a gene: 5. CDR3 sequence: CASSEGQGFTGELFF. The CDR3 DNA is TGTGCCAGCAGCGAGGGACAGGGGTTTACCGGGGAGCTGTTTTTT.

This clone was observed a few times. The rearrangement joins TRBV27 to TRBJ2-3; 12 bases match TRBD1. This CDR3 region has 17 residues. Germline V gives CDR1 MNHEY, CDR2 SMNVEV (reference sequence). V dropped 1 base and J dropped 1; count of bases not matched to a gene: 3. CDR3 protein: CASSLYGTGGGTDTQYF. The CDR3 region has the DNA TGTGCCAGCAGTTTATACGGGACAGGGGGCGGCACAGATACGCAGTATTTT.

With respect to this clone: The identical CDR3 is also encoded by other nucleotide sequences in the sample. This rearrangement joins TRBV5-1 to TRBJ1-5; D not certain. V lost 0 bases to trimming and J lost 0 bases, with 4 bases between them. The germline V gene has CDR1 SGHRS and CDR2 YFSETQ. This CDR3 has 14 amino acids. The CDR3 nucleotides read TGCGCCAGCAGCTTGGACGGTAGCAATCAGCCCCAGCATTTT. Translating gives CASSLDGSNQPQHF.

J is TRBJ1-5 and V is TRBV30; D unclear. The V end was cut by 2 bases, the J end by 5 bases, with 10 bases between. The CDR3 covers 13 residues. CDR1 is GTSNPN and CDR2 is SVGIG in the germline V gene (reference sequence). CDR3 sequence (DNA): TGTGCCTGGAGTAGTCAGGCAGATCAGCCCCAGCATTTT. It specifies CAWSSQADQPQHF.

The chain joins TRBV19 to TRBJ2-1; possible D gene TRBD1, 6 bases. V dropped 3 bases and J dropped 3 bases, with 6 bases sitting between them. Germline V gene sequence: CDR1 LNHDA, CDR2 SQIVND (reference sequence). The CDR3 runs 13 residues. DNA of the CDR3: TGTGCCAGTAGTATCAGGGGCTACAATGAGCAGTTCTTC. Translation: CASSIRGYNEQFF. Using reference TRBV19 and TRBJ2-1 for the parts outside the CDR3, the full variable domain is DGGITQSPKYLFRKEGQNVTLSCEQNLNHDAMYWYRQDPGQGLRLIYYSQIVNDFQKGDIAEGYSVSREKKESFPLTVTSAQKNPTAFYLCASSIRGYNEQFFGPGTRLTVL.

The chain employs TRBV7-9 and TRBJ2-2, with D tentatively TRBD2 (5 bases). CDR3 length: 14 residues. Germline CDR1 is SEHNR and CDR2 is FQNEAQ (reference sequence). V lost 3 bases to trimming and J lost 6 bases, with 11 bases between them. DNA for the CDR3: TGTGCCAGCAGCTTTTCTCGAGGGCCCGGGGAGCTGTTTTTT. Translation: CASSFSRGPGELFF.

This chain links TRBV28 with TRBJ2-2; 7 positions match TRBD2. The germline V gene encodes CDR1 MDHEN and CDR2 SYDVKM. The CDR3 spans 15 residues. V dropped 5 bases and J dropped 4; count of bases not matched to a gene: 7. The CDR3 DNA reads TGTGCCAGCAGTGGCGGGGGTCCGGGCACCGGGGAGCTGTTTTTT. It specifies CASSGGGPGTGELFF.

This clone turned up a few times. This chain connects TRBV27 to TRBJ2-7; 7 bases are a match to TRBD1. Germline CDR1 reads MNHEY; CDR2 reads SMNVEV (reference sequence). V lost 2 bases, J lost 0 bases, and 4 bases stayed unmatched. This CDR3 region has 15 residues. This chain's CDR3 is CASSLEGDSSYEQYF. The CDR3 bases are TGTGCCAGCAGTTTAGAGGGGGACAGCTCCTACGAGCAGTACTTC.

The CDR3 here is CASSLGGGTDTQYF. The CDR3 DNA is TGTGCCAGCAGCCTAGGGGGGGGCACAGATACGCAGTATTTT. The chain carries TRBV5-4 and TRBJ2-3; the D gene is possibly TRBD2 (7 bases). CDR1 and CDR2 (germline): SGHNT, YYREEE (reference sequence). CDR3 size: 14 residues. The V gene lost 4 bases and the J gene lost 1 base, with 10 bases spanning the gap.